This is a list of T cell receptor beta chains from one sample in a study of persistence of HIV-infected CD4 T cells. Their cognate antigens are unknown. Sequencing was performed with immunoSEQ multiplex PCR; in TCRdb, only in-frame clones are kept and a portion is missing. There are under 35,000 clones in the sample; approximately 70% occur only once, and more than 1.2% lies in the top ten. Material: CD4+ T cells sorted from PBMCs after roughly 18-hour stimulation, obtained from a patient who received antiretroviral therapy. The receptors were sampled from an adult man with HIV who was CMV-seropositive. Both conserved end residues are part of each CDR3. D genes are given only for firm matches. Rows may omit the clone size; those that give it use once, few, many or a size class.

J	size	V	D	CDR3	DNA
TRBJ2-7	.	TRBV20-1	.	CSARAGFEQYF	TGCAGTGCTAGAGCAGGGTTCGAGCAGTACTTC
TRBJ2-3	.	TRBV9	TRBD2	CASSSLSGATDTQYF	TGTGCCAGCAGCTCCCTTAGCGGGGCCACAGATACGCAGTATTTT
TRBJ1-3	few	TRBV29-1	.	CSVDRGLSGNTIYF	TGCAGCGTTGACAGGGGATTGTCTGGAAACACCATATATTTT
TRBJ1-4	once	TRBV28	TRBD1	CASLPNQGAGEKLFF	TGTGCCAGCCTACCCAACCAGGGGGCGGGTGAAAAACTGTTTTTT
TRBJ1-2	.	TRBV24-1	TRBD1	CATMGQAGGYTF	TGTGCCACGATGGGACAGGCCGGGGGCTACACCTTC
TRBJ2-1	few	TRBV5-1	.	CASSLVVAGEQFF	TGCGCCAGCAGCTTGGTAGTGGCGGGCGAGCAGTTCTTC
TRBJ2-3	.	TRBV2	TRBD2	CASSEGLANTDTQYF	TGTGCCAGCAGTGAAGGACTAGCGAACACAGATACGCAGTATTTT
TRBJ1-6	.	TRBV3-1/TRBV3-2	.	CASSQSTGLNSPLHF	TGTGCCAGCAGCCAGAGCACAGGGCTGAATTCACCCCTCCACTTT
TRBJ2-3	.	TRBV25-1	.	CASSRGSTDTQYF	TGTGCCAGCAGTAGAGGGTCCACAGATACGCAGTATTTT
TRBJ1-5	.	TRBV15	.	CATSPGGVGQPQHF	TGTGCCACCAGCCCTGGAGGGGTGGGTCAGCCCCAGCATTTT
TRBJ1-4	.	TRBV28	.	CASGERSDGEKLFF	TGTGCCAGCGGAGAGCGATCGGACGGTGAAAAACTGTTTTTT
TRBJ2-3	.	TRBV5-8	.	CASRIQGNTDTQYF	TGTGCCAGCAGGATACAGGGTAACACAGATACGCAGTATTTT
TRBJ1-1	.	TRBV6-5	TRBD1	CASSYSGTEAEAFF	TGTGCCAGCAGTTACTCCGGGACAGAGGCTGAAGCTTTCTTT
TRBJ1-2	.	TRBV3-1/TRBV3-2	TRBD1	CASSQGQGGAFTYGYTF	TGTGCCAGCAGCCAAGGTCAAGGGGGCGCATTTACCTATGGCTACACCTTC
TRBJ1-1	once	TRBV9	TRBD1	CASSRDRGPATEAFF	TGTGCCAGCAGTCGGGACAGGGGGCCGGCCACTGAAGCTTTCTTT
TRBJ2-1	.	TRBV18	.	CASSPGEWTEGEQFF	TGTGCCAGCTCCCCCGGGGAATGGACAGAGGGTGAGCAGTTCTTC
TRBJ1-5	.	TRBV6-2/TRBV6-3	.	CASSYNDYTQPQHF	TGTGCCAGCAGTTACAACGACTACACTCAGCCCCAGCATTTT
TRBJ1-2	.	TRBV4-1	TRBD1	CASSPPGQGTGLGYTF	TGCGCCAGCAGCCCCCCAGGACAGGGTACAGGTTTGGGCTACACCTTC
TRBJ1-2	.	TRBV5-6	.	CASSLLGEDTF	TGTGCCAGCAGCTTGTTAGGGGAAGACACCTTC
TRBJ2-3	.	TRBV6-6	TRBD2	CASSYTPSGGADTQYF	TGTGCCAGCAGTTACACGCCTAGCGGCGGCGCAGATACGCAGTATTTT
TRBJ1-6	.	TRBV6-2/TRBV6-3	.	CASSYRGNSPLHF	TGTGCCAGCAGTTACCGGGGTAATTCACCCCTCCACTTT
TRBJ2-3	.	TRBV3-1/TRBV3-2	.	CASSQRVSGSGDTQYF	TGTGCCAGCAGCCAACGGGTTTCCGGTTCGGGGGATACGCAGTATTTT
TRBJ2-1	.	TRBV5-1	.	CASSLAPGAPSGNEQFF	TGCGCCAGCAGCTTGGCCCCGGGAGCTCCTTCAGGGAATGAGCAGTTCTTC
TRBJ1-6	few	TRBV19	.	CASSPYGVSGESPLHF	TGTGCCAGTAGCCCATACGGGGTGTCAGGGGAATCACCCCTCCACTTT
TRBJ1-1	.	TRBV12-5	.	CASGLVLGEDTEAFF	TGTGCTAGTGGTTTGGTACTCGGGGAGGACACTGAAGCTTTCTTT
TRBJ1-4	.	TRBV18	.	CASSPRRLGGTTNEKLFF	TGTGCCAGCTCACCACGTCGCCTCGGGGGCACAACTAATGAAAAACTGTTTTTT
TRBJ1-2	.	TRBV29-1	TRBD1	CSVEDQGGRGYTF	TGCAGCGTTGAAGATCAGGGGGGCCGTGGCTACACCTTC
TRBJ2-3	.	TRBV12-3/TRBV12-4	.	CASSLVEAPTQYF	TGTGCCAGCAGTTTAGTGGAAGCACCCACGCAGTATTTT
TRBJ1-1	.	TRBV19	.	CASRQRTDRLNTEAFF	TGTGCCAGCCGACAACGGACAGACCGATTGAACACTGAAGCTTTCTTT
TRBJ1-1	.	TRBV7-9	.	CATRADYMNTEAFF	TGTGCCACCCGTGCAGACTACATGAACACTGAAGCTTTCTTT
TRBJ2-2	.	TRBV6-5	.	CASSYRRDSGELFF	TGTGCCAGCAGTTACCGCAGGGACTCCGGGGAGCTGTTTTTT
TRBJ1-1	.	TRBV6-6	.	CASSYSLQGYTEAFF	TGTGCCAGCAGTTACTCGCTCCAAGGCTACACTGAAGCTTTCTTT
TRBJ2-3	few	TRBV19	TRBD1	CASSMRLGQGGADTQYF	TGTGCCAGTAGTATGAGGTTGGGACAGGGGGGAGCAGATACGCAGTATTTT
TRBJ2-1	.	TRBV4-1	.	CASSQEQAFEQFF	TGCGCCAGCAGCCAAGAACAGGCCTTTGAGCAGTTCTTC
TRBJ1-3	few	TRBV28	.	CASSLSTFGNTIYF	TGTGCCAGCAGTTTGTCCACCTTCGGAAACACCATATATTTT
TRBJ2-7	once	TRBV5-6	.	CASSPTGSSYEQYF	TGTGCCAGCAGCCCTACAGGGAGCTCCTACGAGCAGTACTTC
TRBJ1-2	.	TRBV6-5	TRBD1	CASSYSSGQGGGYTF	TGTGCCAGCAGTTATTCTTCCGGACAGGGAGGAGGCTACACCTTC
TRBJ1-1	.	TRBV2	TRBD1	CASRAGQRTEAFF	TGTGCCAGCAGGGCGGGACAGAGAACTGAAGCTTTCTTT
TRBJ1-4	.	TRBV28	TRBD1	CASSPGQYNEKLFF	TGTGCCAGCAGCCCGGGACAGTATAATGAAAAACTGTTTTTT
TRBJ1-2	.	TRBV5-6	.	CASFQGNYGYTF	TGTGCCAGCTTCCAGGGGAACTATGGCTACACCTTC
TRBJ1-2	.	TRBV3-1/TRBV3-2	.	CASSLGTLYTF	TGTGCCAGCAGCCTTGGGACCCTCTACACCTTC
TRBJ2-1	.	TRBV2	TRBD2	CASSERLAGNEQFF	TGTGCCAGCAGTGAACGGTTAGCGGGGAATGAGCAGTTCTTC
TRBJ2-7	.	TRBV4-1	.	CASSGTRDPDSYEQYF	TGCGCCAGCAGCGGAACCCGGGACCCTGACTCCTACGAGCAGTACTTC
TRBJ2-2	.	TRBV7-3	TRBD1	CASSSQGGSGELFF	TGTGCCAGCAGCTCTCAAGGGGGCTCCGGGGAGCTGTTTTTT
TRBJ1-1	.	TRBV12-3/TRBV12-4	.	CASRDNLNTEAFF	TGTGCCAGCCGGGACAACTTGAACACTGAAGCTTTCTTT
TRBJ1-5	.	TRBV19	.	CASLRSGGSGNQPQHF	TGTGCCAGTCTTCGCTCCGGAGGATCGGGCAATCAGCCCCAGCATTTT
TRBJ2-3	.	TRBV18	.	CASSPPGLKGDTQYF	TGTGCCAGCTCACCCCCGGGTCTTAAGGGAGATACGCAGTATTTT
TRBJ1-3	.	TRBV28	.	CASSLWGSYSGNTIYF	TGTGCCAGCAGTTTATGGGGCAGTTACTCTGGAAACACCATATATTTT
TRBJ2-3	.	TRBV4-1	.	CASSRQTWDTQYF	TGCGCCAGCAGCCGGCAAACATGGGATACGCAGTATTTT
TRBJ1-6	once	TRBV7-3	.	CASSLNNSPLHF	TGTGCCAGCAGCCTGAATAATTCACCCCTCCACTTT
TRBJ1-1	once	TRBV18	TRBD1	CASSPYRGWNTEAFF	TGTGCCAGCTCACCGTACAGGGGTTGGAACACTGAAGCTTTCTTT
TRBJ1-5	.	TRBV6-5	.	CASSAWGPNQPQHF	TGTGCCAGTTCGGCGTGGGGGCCCAATCAGCCCCAGCATTTT